This T cell receptor (beta chain) was sequenced in a study of blood T cell repertoires in COVID-19 (dated by TCRdb to 2018 to 2021). Describing the broader study: Samples from collaborators originated in the United States, Italy and Spain and spanned both the acute and convalescent phases of COVID-19. Where available, HLA class I and class II types were obtained from metadata supplied by the sample provider rather than from assay-based typing. Samples were obtained from the ongoing ImmuneRACE study (first 160 participants) and from about 1,300 subjects provided by 6 global collaborators. The prospective study material was composed of cDNA or gDNA derived from T cells, B-cell-depleted T cells, or PBMCs. A de-identified subject ID, COVID-19 status, age in years and sex were almost always included in the sample metadata. The repertoires were released in a freely available public database intended as a resource for research on the immune response to SARS-CoV-2. The dataset comprised deeply sampled blood TCRbeta repertoires from subjects exposed to, actively infected with, or recovered from COVID-19.

About this clone: Its specific antigen is unknown. No much larger clone exists at a distance of one base, and base qualities are not known.

Results the study describes overall, beyond this receptor: The amount of clinical and demographic metadata varied by source and participant and was provided uncurated.

TCRbeta CDR3 regions were amplified from genomic DNA by means of the immunoSEQ Assay, a bias-controlled multiplex PCR. The published analysis was carried out like this. Within the assay, amplification of reference gene primers was used to estimate how many nucleated cells each sample contained. Sequence reads were collapsed and filtered to measure the absolute abundance of every unique TCRbeta CDR3 rearrangement. Productive Simpson clonality was computed per sample as the square root of Simpson's diversity index over productive rearrangements. In its TCRdb copy, this immuneACCESS table keeps in-frame sequences only and misses some clones. Where compared with another copy, unresolved V genes explain less than half of these, and the others have no known cause. Clone size and the V and J calls come from that table; the DNA yielded D and trimming. This sample lists about 210,000 clones; around 80% were detected once. 9.5% to 15% of the sample is held by the ten biggest clonotypes.

Whole blood was collected in K2EDTA tubes by collaborating institutions according to the institutions' own protocols. For TCRbeta analysis, collaborators shipped samples in one of three forms: frozen whole blood, isolated PBMCs, or DNA extracted from either of those sample types. V ends up 4 bases short and J 6 bases short, with an unmatched junction base count of 7. The germline V gene gives CDR1 as SGHRS and CDR2 as YFSETQ. The CDR3 has 14 amino acids, counting the end cysteine and phenylalanine. Just the 42-base CDR3 DNA is kept, in frame starting at base 1. The sequence derives from a woman in her forties with acute or convalescent COVID-19. The rearranged chain carries TRBV5-1 and TRBJ2-7; 10 bases in between match TRBD2. Sample: peripheral blood. The encoded CDR3 is CASSASGSTGEQYF. The nucleotide sequence reads as follows: TGCGCCAGCAGCGCTAGCGGGAGTACTGGCGAGCAGTACTTC.